The 2 T cell receptor beta chains below come from one sample, sequenced in a study of shared clonotypes between healthy human individuals (dated by TCRdb to 2019 to 2021). Library method: the immunoSEQ multiplex PCR assay. In TCRdb, the immuneACCESS table is reduced to in-frame sequences with V and J assigned. These tables do not hold every clone; where another copy was compared, an unresolved V gene accounts for under half, and the others remain unexplained. In all, the sample holds 2.3 million or so clones, and just over 90% of those were seen once. Of the sample, 0.35% to 0.45% is held by the ten largest clones. Material: naive CD4+ T cells from PBMCs. The sample's cell subset or site, from its label and the paper: CD45RA+ positively selected. All receptors derive from a man aged 18 to 30 in good health. Some clones in this sample may be carry-over from other donors' samples.

The chain combines TRBV5-1 with TRBJ1-1; TRBD1 matches at 9 bases. The CDR3 spans 15 residues. The J segment lost 5 bases and the V segment lost 4 bases, leaving 9 bases of the junction unmatched. Germline loops: CDR1 SGHRS, CDR2 YFSETQ. The CDR3 spells CASSPQTGGETEAFF. The CDR3 DNA follows: TGCGCCAGCAGCCCGCAGACAGGGGGAGAGACTGAAGCTTTCTTT.

The chain links TRBV30 to TRBJ2-1; tentative D call: TRBD2 (5 bases). The V end was cut by 4 bases, the J end by 0 bases, with 10 bases between. There are 14 residues in the CDR3. CDR1 is GTSNPN, CDR2 SVGIG, per germline (reference sequence). The CDR3 DNA reads as TGTGCCTGGACCGGGATTACCTCCTACAATGAGCAGTTCTTC. Translating it yields CAWTGITSYNEQFF.